This T cell receptor beta chain was identified in a study of CD4+ T cells in melanoma. Sequencing used immunoSEQ multiplex PCR; TCRdb keeps in-frame clones, though not all of them. Here the sample spans roughly 140,000 clones, 80% to 95% being singletons. In germline, CDR1 is MNHEY, CDR2 SVGAGI. V dropped 6 bases and J dropped 0 bases, with 9 bases sitting between them. This CDR3 contains 13 residues. The rearrangement joins TRBV6-5 to TRBJ2-7; D is unclear. The TCR originated in a human donor with melanoma. CDR3 region: CASRTVNSYEQYF. The CDR3 DNA reads TGTGCCAGCAGGACGGTCAACTCCTACGAGCAGTACTTC.